This section outlines one T cell receptor (beta chain) sequence together with its context. The antigen is not known. The source of the sample is a study of cytomegalovirus exposure and HLA in healthy donors. General study results and limits: A missense DCLRE1C variant was associated with V- and J-gene trimming of TCR beta chains in a later analysis, and an independent cohort replicated the association.

Primers: 60 Vbeta forward and 13 Jbeta reverse. TCRdb's copy holds only in-frame clones and misses some; the assay was immunoSEQ multiplex PCR. Among about 43,000 clones, roughly half were seen once, and the ten largest hold approximately 5.6%. Trimming pared 1 base from V and 6 bases from J, leaving 5 bases between. CDR1 and CDR2 from the germline V gene are SGHNT and YYREEE (reference sequence). CDR3 length: 11 residues. The TCR originated in a man between 60 and 75 years old in good health and CMV-seronegative. The chain joins TRBV5-4 to TRBJ2-7; D may be TRBD1 (5 bases). The material sequenced was PBMCs. The CDR3 DNA sequence: TGTGCCAGCAGCTTGAGGGGCGAGCAGTACTTC. Its protein product is CASSLRGEQYF.